These 6 T cell receptor beta chains originate from one sample sequenced in a study of blood T cell repertoires in COVID-19 (dated by TCRdb to 2020 to 2022). Receptor amplification or capture employed the immunoSEQ multiplex PCR assay. TCRdb took over this immuneACCESS table, retaining in-frame rearrangements with V and J assigned. Such tables are incomplete; in checked studies, under half of the missing clones stem from an unresolved V gene, and the remainder is unexplained. Present in this sample are 170,000 or so clones, around 84% of which were seen just once. The top ten constitute 2.5% to 3.5% of the sample. The source material was peripheral blood. The receptors shown here come from a man aged 40-50 years with active or convalescent COVID-19.

This chain joins TRBV20-1 and TRBJ2-7, with D possibly being TRBD2 (5 bases). Germline V gene data show CDR1 as DFQATT and CDR2 as SNEGSKA (reference sequence). Trimming pared 5 bases from V and 5 bases from J, leaving 10 bases between. The CDR3 spans 11 residues. CDR3 sequence: CSAQDWNEQYF. The CDR3 nucleotides read TGCAGTGCTCAGGACTGGAACGAGCAGTACTTC.

As to this clone: Different DNA sequences within this sample yield the same CDR3. The chain employs TRBV11-3 and TRBJ2-2; D unresolved. Looked up from germline, CDR1 is SGHNT and CDR2 is YENEEA. The CDR3 extends over 14 amino acids. Trimming left V 5 bases short and J 0 bases short, with 7 bases between. CDR3 sequence (DNA): TGTGCCAGCAGCCCCGACACGAACACCGGGGAGCTGTTTTTT. It is translated as CASSPDTNTGELFF. The full variable domain, in which reference TRBV11-3 and TRBJ2-2 provide the parts outside the CDR3, is EAGVVQSPRYKIIEKKQPVAFWCNPISGHNTLYWYLQNLGQGPELLIRYENEEAVDDSQLPKDRFSAERLKGVDSTLKIQPAELGDSAVYLCASSPDTNTGELFFGEGSRLTVL.

J is TRBJ2-7 and V is TRBV28, with 7 nucleotides matching TRBD1. Germline V gives CDR1 MDHEN, CDR2 SYDVKM. This CDR3 contains 15 residues. J gave up 4 bases and V 4 bases, and 10 bases lay outside the gene matches. The CDR3 sequence is CASSSIDRAEYEQYF. The CDR3 DNA follows: TGTGCCAGCAGTTCTATTGACAGGGCAGAATACGAGCAGTACTTC.

The DNA for the CDR3 is TGTGCCAGCAGCTACGGGACAGCCGGAAACACCATATATTTT. As protein: CASSYGTAGNTIYF. The rearrangement links TRBV7-6 to TRBJ1-3; 7 bases line up with TRBD1. The CDR3 loop spans 14 amino acids. Trimming at V came to 4 bases and at J to 4 bases, leaving 4 bases not matched to a gene. Germline values: CDR1 SGHVS, CDR2 FNYEAQ.

The CDR3 is CASSLFRDSPLHF. The CDR3 nucleotides read TGTGCCAGCAGCTTATTTCGGGATTCACCCCTCCACTTT. J is TRBJ1-6 and V is TRBV11-3; D unclear. The CDR3 totals 13 residues. CDR1 is SGHNT, CDR2 YENEEA, per germline. Between the trimmed V and J ends, which lost 2 bases and 8 bases, there was a span of 7 bases.

This chain uses TRBV28 with TRBJ2-1; 7 bases match TRBD2. Looked up from germline, CDR1 is MDHEN and CDR2 is SYDVKM. With 4 bases clipped from V and 0 bases from J, the junction kept 6 bases outside the gene matches. This CDR3 region has 16 residues. In DNA, the CDR3 is TGTGCCAGCAGTTCGAGCGGGGTTGGCTCCTACAATGAGCAGTTCTTC. Protein sequence: CASSSSGVGSYNEQFF.